One TCR beta chain is described in this entry. The antigen is not known. Relapse was seen in all patients after autologous stem cell transplantation, and brentuximab vedotin exposure was variable. Patients reached a best response of complete response, partial response or progressive disease. With 1 base clipped from V and 3 bases from J, the junction kept 5 bases outside the gene matches. This CDR3 contains 15 residues. CDR1 MGHRA and CDR2 YSYEKL come from the germline V gene. This entry is derived from a study of PD-1 blockade in classical Hodgkin lymphoma. About the research overall: Patients got intravenous nivolumab 3 mg/kg every 2 weeks.

The assay was immunoSEQ multiplex PCR, and TCRdb's table has in-frame clones only and misses some. The sample carries around 91,000 clones, under 90% recorded once. Findings and limits, study-wide: Baseline TCR diversity was reportedly lower in newly diagnosed patients than healthy donors. Any patient who commenced nivolumab under 1 year after ASCT was excluded.

This clonotype was obtained from a human donor with classical Hodgkin lymphoma. The sample consisted of peripheral blood mononuclear cells (PBMCs), taken at baseline. The gene calls are TRBV4-1 and TRBJ1-2, with 7 bases lining up with TRBD1. In DNA, the CDR3 is TGCGCCAGCAGCCAAGTAGCAGGGGGAGACTATGGCTACACCTTC. Translated, it gives CASSQVAGGDYGYTF.